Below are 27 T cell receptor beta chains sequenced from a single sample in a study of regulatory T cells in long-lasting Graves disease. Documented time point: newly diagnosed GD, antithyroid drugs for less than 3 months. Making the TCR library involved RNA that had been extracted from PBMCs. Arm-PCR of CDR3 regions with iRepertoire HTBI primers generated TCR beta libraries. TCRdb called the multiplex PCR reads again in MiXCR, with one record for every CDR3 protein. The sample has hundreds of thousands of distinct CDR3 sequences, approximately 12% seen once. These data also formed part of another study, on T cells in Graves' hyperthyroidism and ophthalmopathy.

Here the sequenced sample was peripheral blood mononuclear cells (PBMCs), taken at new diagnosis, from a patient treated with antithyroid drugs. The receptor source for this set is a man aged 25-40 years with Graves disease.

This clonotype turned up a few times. CDR3 in amino acids: CASSEDDPSTEAFF. The CDR3 DNA reads TGTGCCAGCAGTGAAGACGACCCGAGCACTGAAGCTTTCTTT. This chain links TRBV2 with TRBJ1-1; D remains ambiguous. Trimming took 1 base from V and 4 from J, leaving 10 bases between them. Germline V gene lookup returns CDR1 SNHLY and CDR2 FYNNEI. This CDR3 is 14 amino acids long.

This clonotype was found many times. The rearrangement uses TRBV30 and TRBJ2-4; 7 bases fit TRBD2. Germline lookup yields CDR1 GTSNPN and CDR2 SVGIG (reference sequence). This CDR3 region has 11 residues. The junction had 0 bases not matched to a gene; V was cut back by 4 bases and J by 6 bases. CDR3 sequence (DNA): TGTGCCTGGACTAGCGGAAACATTCAGTACTTC. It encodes CAWTSGNIQYF.

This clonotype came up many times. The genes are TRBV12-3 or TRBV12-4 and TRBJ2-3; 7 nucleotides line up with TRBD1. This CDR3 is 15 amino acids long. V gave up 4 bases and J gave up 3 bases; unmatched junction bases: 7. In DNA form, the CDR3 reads TGTGCCAGCAGTTCCACCCGGACAGGAACAGATACGCAGTATTTT. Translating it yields CASSSTRTGTDTQYF.

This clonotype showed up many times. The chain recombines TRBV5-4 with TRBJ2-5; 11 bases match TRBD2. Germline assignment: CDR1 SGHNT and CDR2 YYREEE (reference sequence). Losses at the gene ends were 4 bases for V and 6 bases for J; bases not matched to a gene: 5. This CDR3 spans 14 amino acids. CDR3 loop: CASSQGLAEKTQYF. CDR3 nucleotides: TGTGCCAGCAGCCAGGGACTAGCGGAAAAGACCCAGTACTTC.

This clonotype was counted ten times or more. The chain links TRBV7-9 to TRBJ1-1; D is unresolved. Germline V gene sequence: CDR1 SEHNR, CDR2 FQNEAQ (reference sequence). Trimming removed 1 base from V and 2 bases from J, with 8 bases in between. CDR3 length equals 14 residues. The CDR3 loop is CASSLGRENTEAFF. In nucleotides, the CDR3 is TGTGCCAGCAGCTTAGGACGGGAAAACACTGAAGCTTTCTTT.

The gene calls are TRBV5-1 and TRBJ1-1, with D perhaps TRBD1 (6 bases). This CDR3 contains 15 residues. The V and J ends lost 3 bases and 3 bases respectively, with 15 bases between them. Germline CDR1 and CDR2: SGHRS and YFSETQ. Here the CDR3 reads CASSSRQAGDTEAFF. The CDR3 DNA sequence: TGCGCCAGCAGCTCGCGACAGGCCGGCGACACTGAAGCTTTCTTT.

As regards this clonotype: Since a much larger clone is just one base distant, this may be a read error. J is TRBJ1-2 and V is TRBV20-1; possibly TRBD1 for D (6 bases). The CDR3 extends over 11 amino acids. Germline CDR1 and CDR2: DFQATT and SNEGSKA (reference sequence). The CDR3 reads CSAPRGYGCTF. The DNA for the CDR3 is TGCAGTGCTCCCAGGGGATATGGCTGCACCTTC.

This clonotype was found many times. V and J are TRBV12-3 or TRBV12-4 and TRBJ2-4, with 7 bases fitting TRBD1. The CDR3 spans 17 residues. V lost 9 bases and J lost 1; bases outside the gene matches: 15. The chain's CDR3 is CASSTGQAVGAKNIQYF. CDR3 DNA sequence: TGTGCCAGTAGTACCGGACAGGCCGTTGGGGCCAAAAACATTCAGTACTTC.

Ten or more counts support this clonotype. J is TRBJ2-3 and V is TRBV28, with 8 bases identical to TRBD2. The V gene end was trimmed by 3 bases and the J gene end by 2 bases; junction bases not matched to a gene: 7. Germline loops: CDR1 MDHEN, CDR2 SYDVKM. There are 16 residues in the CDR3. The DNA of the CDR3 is TGTGCCAGCAGTTTGGAACTAGCGGAGATCACAGATACGCAGTATTTT. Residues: CASSLELAEITDTQYF.

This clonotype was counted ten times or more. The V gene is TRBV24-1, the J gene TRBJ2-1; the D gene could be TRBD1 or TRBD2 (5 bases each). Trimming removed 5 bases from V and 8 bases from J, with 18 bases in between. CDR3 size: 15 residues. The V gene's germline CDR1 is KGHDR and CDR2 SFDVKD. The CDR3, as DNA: TGTGCCACCAGTGCCCTGGGGACCAGAGCATATGAGCAGTTCTTC. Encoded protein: CATSALGTRAYEQFF.

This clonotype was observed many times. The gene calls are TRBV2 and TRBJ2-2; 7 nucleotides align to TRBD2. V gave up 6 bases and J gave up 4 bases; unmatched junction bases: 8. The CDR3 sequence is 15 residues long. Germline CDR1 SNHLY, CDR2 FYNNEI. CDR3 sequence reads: CASRAPTSSTGELFF. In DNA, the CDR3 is TGTGCCAGCAGGGCCCCGACTAGCAGCACCGGGGAGCTGTTTTTT.

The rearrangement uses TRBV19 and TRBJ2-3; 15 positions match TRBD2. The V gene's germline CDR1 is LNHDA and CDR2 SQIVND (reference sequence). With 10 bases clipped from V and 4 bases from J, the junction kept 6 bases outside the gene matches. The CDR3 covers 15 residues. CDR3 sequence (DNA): TGTGCCACAAGGGGACTAGCGGGGGGCGCAGATACGCAGTATTTT. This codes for CATRGLAGGADTQYF.

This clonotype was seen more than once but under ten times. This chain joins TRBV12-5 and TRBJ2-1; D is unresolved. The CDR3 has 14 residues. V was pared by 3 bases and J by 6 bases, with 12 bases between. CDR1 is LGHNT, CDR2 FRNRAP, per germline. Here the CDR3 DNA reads TGTGCTAGTGGTTTAGGAGTATCTAGCAATGAGCAGTTCTTC. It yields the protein CASGLGVSSNEQFF.

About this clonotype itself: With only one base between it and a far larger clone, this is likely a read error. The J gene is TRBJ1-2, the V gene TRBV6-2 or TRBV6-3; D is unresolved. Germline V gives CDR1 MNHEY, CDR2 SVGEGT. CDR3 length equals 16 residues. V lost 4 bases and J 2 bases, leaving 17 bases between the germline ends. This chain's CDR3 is CASSLPPVVPNYGYTF. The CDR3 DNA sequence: TGTGCCAGCAGTTTGCCGCCAGTGGTTCCCAACTATGGCTACACCTTC.

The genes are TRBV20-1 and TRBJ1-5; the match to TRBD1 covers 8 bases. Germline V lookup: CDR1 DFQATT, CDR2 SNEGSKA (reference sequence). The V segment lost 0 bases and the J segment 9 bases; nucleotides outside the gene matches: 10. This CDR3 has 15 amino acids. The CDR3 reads CSARDHGQGLMPQHF. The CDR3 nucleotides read TGCAGTGCTAGAGATCACGGACAGGGTCTTATGCCCCAGCATTTT.

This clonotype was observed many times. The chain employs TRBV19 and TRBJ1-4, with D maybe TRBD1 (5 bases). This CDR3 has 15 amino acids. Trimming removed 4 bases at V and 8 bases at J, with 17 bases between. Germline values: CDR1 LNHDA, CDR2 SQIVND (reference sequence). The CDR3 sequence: CASSTPGRRGEKLFF. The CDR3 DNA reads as TGTGCCAGTAGTACGCCAGGGCGGAGAGGAGAAAAACTGTTTTTT.

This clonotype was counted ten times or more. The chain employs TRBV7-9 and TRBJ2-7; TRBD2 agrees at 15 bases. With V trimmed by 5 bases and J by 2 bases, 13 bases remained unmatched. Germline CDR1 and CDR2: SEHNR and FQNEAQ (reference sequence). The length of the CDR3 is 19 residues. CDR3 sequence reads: CASSHGRPGTSGRTYEQYF. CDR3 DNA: TGTGCCAGCAGCCACGGAAGGCCCGGGACTAGCGGGAGGACCTACGAGCAGTACTTC.

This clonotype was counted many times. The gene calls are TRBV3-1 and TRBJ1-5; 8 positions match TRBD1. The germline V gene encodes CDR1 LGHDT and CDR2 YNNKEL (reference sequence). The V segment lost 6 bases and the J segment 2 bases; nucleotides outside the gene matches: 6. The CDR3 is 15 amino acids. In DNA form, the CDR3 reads TGTGCCAGCAGGTACAGGGGGTGCCGCAATCAGCCCCAGCATTTT. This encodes CASRYRGCRNQPQHF.

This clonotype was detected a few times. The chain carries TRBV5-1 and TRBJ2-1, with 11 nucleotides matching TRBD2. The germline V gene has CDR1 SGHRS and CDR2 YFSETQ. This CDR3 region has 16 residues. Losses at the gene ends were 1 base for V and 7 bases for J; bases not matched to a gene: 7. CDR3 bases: TGCGCCAGCAGCTTGATGGTGACTAGCGGGGAAAATGAGCAGTTCTTC. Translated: CASSLMVTSGENEQFF.

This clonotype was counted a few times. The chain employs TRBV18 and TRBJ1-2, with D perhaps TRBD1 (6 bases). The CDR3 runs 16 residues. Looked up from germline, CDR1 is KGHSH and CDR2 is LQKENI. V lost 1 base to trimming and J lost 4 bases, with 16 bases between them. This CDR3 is CASSPQRTGNIYGYTF. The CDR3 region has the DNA TGTGCCAGCTCACCACAACGTACAGGGAACATCTATGGCTACACCTTC.

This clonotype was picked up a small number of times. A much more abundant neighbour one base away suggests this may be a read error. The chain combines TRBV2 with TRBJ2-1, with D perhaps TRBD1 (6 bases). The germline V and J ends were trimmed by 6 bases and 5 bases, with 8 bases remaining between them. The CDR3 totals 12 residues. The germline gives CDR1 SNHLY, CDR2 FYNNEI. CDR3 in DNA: TGTGCCAGCAGGGACAGCCACAATGAGCAGTTCTTC. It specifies CASRDSHNEQFF.

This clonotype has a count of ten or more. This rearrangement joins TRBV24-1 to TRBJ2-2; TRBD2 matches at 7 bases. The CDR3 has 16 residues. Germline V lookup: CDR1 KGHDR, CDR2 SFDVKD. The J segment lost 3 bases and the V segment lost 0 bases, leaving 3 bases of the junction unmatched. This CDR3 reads CATSDLASGYTGELFF. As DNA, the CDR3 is TGTGCCACCAGTGATTTGGCTAGCGGATACACCGGGGAGCTGTTTTTT.

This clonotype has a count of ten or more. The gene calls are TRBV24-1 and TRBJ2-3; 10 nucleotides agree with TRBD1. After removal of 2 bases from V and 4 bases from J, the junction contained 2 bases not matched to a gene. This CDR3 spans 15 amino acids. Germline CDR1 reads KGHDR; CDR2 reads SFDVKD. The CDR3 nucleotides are TGTGCCACCAGTGATTCGACAGGGGGCCCAGATACGCAGTATTTT. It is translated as CATSDSTGGPDTQYF.

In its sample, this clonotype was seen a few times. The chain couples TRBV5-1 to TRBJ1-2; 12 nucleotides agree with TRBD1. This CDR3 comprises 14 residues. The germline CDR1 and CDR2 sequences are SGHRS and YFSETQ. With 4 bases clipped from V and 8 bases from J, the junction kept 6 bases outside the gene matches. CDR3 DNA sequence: TGCGCCAGCAGCCAGGGACAGGGGGCGATCGGCTACACCTTC. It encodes CASSQGQGAIGYTF.

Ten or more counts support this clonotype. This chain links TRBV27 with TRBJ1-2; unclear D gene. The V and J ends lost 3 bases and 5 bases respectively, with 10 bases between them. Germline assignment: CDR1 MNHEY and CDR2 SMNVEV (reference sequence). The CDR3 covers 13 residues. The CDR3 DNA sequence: TGTGCCAGCAGTTTGTCCATCGAATATGGCTACACCTTC. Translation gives CASSLSIEYGYTF.

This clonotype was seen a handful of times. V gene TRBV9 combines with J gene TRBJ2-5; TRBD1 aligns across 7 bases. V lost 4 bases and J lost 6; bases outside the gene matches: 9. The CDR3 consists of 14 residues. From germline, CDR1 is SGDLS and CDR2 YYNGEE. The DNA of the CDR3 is TGTGCCAGCAGCAGAGGGGGCACAGCGAAGACCCAGTACTTC. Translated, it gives CASSRGGTAKTQYF.

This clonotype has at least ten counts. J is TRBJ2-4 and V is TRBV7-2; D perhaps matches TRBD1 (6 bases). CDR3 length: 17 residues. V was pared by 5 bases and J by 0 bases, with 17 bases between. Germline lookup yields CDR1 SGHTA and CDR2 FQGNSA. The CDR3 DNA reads TGTGCCAGCAGCCGTCCGGACAGCCGTTTAGCCAAAAACATTCAGTACTTC. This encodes CASSRPDSRLAKNIQYF.